The 13 T cell receptor beta chains reported below all come from one sample, sequenced in a study of spatial heterogeneity in lung cancer. Broader study findings: One measure, the expanded intratumoral alpha and beta TCR count, tracked tumor mutation counts.

The time point: sample taken at primary tumor resection. The antigens these receptors bind are not known. TCRdb analysed the 5' RACE reads with MiXCR anew, one entry per CDR3 protein. The table records several thousand distinct CDR3 sequences, 15% of them present only once. The sample in question was lung tumor tissue, obtained at surgery. The receptor source for this set is a female donor with early-stage non-small cell lung cancer.

Worth noting for this clonotype: With the library built for alpha chains, this beta chain is off target and its frequency is not meaningful. The gene calls are TRBV9 and TRBJ2-3; 9 nucleotides align to TRBD1. With 0 bases clipped from V and 4 bases from J, the junction kept 0 bases outside the gene matches. Germline assignment: CDR1 SGDLS and CDR2 YYNGEE. The CDR3 is 14 residues long. The DNA of the CDR3 is TGTGCCAGCAGCGTAGGACAGGGGGCAGATACGCAGTATTTT. It translates to CASSVGQGADTQYF.

This clonotype was seen repeatedly, ten times or more. Within a library made for alpha chains, this beta chain is off target, and its count is uninformative. The chain has TRBV7-9 and TRBJ2-3, with 7 bases fitting TRBD2. Losses at the gene ends were 3 bases for V and 9 bases for J; bases not matched to a gene: 18. This CDR3 has 17 residues. Germline V CDR1 and CDR2: SEHNR, FQNEAQ (reference sequence). The CDR3 sequence is CASSFPQAGPAGETQYF. CDR3 DNA: TGTGCCAGCAGCTTCCCTCAAGCGGGGCCGGCCGGAGAAACGCAGTATTTT.

Details on this clonotype: As an off-target read in a library built for alpha chains, this beta chain has a frequency of little significance. The CDR3 DNA sequence: TGTGCCAGCAGTTTAACTATCAGCTATGGCTACACCTTC. It codes for CASSLTISYGYTF. This chain uses TRBV27 with TRBJ1-2, with D hard to call. CDR3 length: 13 residues. Germline values: CDR1 MNHEY, CDR2 SMNVEV (reference sequence). Trimming left V 2 bases short and J 4 bases short, with 8 bases between.

By its share, this clonotype is medium-sized (0.01 to 0.1%). In a library made to pick up alpha chains, this beta chain is a stray read with a size that means little. The genes are TRBV6-2 or TRBV6-3 and TRBJ1-2; D is unresolved. CDR1 is MNHEY, CDR2 SVGEGT, per germline. Deletions cut 2 bases from V and 7 bases from J, with 11 bases between. The CDR3 covers 13 residues. The CDR3 nucleotides are TGTGCCAGCAGTTACCGGGCGTTGCGTGGCTACACCTTC. Translation gives CASSYRALRGYTF.

This clonotype counts as medium-sized (0.01 to 0.1%). This beta chain was picked up by a library intended for alpha chains and is off target, so its count carries little meaning. The chain links TRBV6-5 to TRBJ2-5; 7 bases align to TRBD1. This CDR3 contains 14 residues. The germline V gene has CDR1 MNHEY and CDR2 SVGAGI. With 7 bases clipped from V and 5 bases from J, the junction kept 10 bases outside the gene matches. CDR3 nucleotide sequence: TGTGCCAGCACCCCGACAGGGTGTTCGGAGACCCAGTACTTC. It encodes CASTPTGCSETQYF.

By proportion, this clonotype is medium-sized. In a library made to pick up alpha chains, this beta chain is a stray read with a size that means little. This chain connects TRBV12-3 or TRBV12-4 to TRBJ2-3; the D is unclear. Between the trimmed V and J ends, which lost 4 bases and 4 bases, there was a span of 9 bases. The CDR3 consists of 13 residues. In nucleotides, the CDR3 is TGTGCCAGCAGTTCCCTCTCCGCAGATACGCAGTATTTT. This codes for CASSSLSADTQYF.

This clonotype ranks as medium-sized. In a library made to pick up alpha chains, this beta chain is a stray read with a size that means little. This sequence joins TRBV7-2 and TRBJ1-5; TRBD1 is a possible D gene (5 bases). Germline CDR1 and CDR2: SGHTA and FQGNSA. Trimming stripped 3 bases from V and 4 bases from J, with 10 bases between. The CDR3 spans 14 residues. The DNA for the CDR3 is TGTGCCAGCAGCTTCCATGAGGGGAATCAGCCCCAGCATTTT. Translated, it gives CASSFHEGNQPQHF.

By its share, this clonotype is medium-sized (0.01 to 0.1%). Little can be read into the size of this beta chain, an off-target read in a library designed for alpha chains. The rearrangement joins TRBV12-3 or TRBV12-4 to TRBJ1-4; D is unresolved. CDR3 size: 14 residues. V was cut by 6 bases and J by 0 bases, with 8 bases left in between. The CDR3 sequence is CASRPSATNEKLFF. CDR3 in DNA: TGTGCCAGCAGGCCATCCGCAACTAATGAAAAACTGTTTTTT.

A word on this clonotype: Found in a library prepared for alpha chains, this beta chain is an off-target read, and its abundance has little meaning. This chain links TRBV9 with TRBJ2-5, with D hard to call. V lost 0 bases to trimming and J lost 4 bases, with 16 bases between them. The CDR3 loop spans 16 amino acids. Germline CDR1 reads SGDLS; CDR2 reads YYNGEE. CDR3: CASSVGVKTSGETQYF. The CDR3 bases are TGTGCCAGCAGCGTAGGGGTTAAAACCTCAGGAGAGACCCAGTACTTC.

This clonotype is classed as medium-sized. This beta chain appears as a stray read in a library generated for alpha chains; its size is not informative. The genes are TRBV2 and TRBJ1-1; D remains unclear. Trimming took off 7 bases at V and 1 base at J, with 7 bases between the two ends. CDR1 SNHLY and CDR2 FYNNEI come from the germline V gene. The CDR3 loop spans 12 amino acids. CDR3 DNA: TGTGCCAGCATTGACAAGAACACTGAAGCTTTCTTT. Residues: CASIDKNTEAFF.

By its share, this clonotype is medium-sized (0.01 to 0.1%). The size of this beta chain means little, since it is a stray read in a library made for alpha chains. The chain has TRBV18 and TRBJ2-2, with a weak D call TRBD2 (6 bases). Between the trimmed V and J ends, which lost 0 bases and 6 bases, there was a span of 11 bases. The CDR3 sequence is 15 residues long. Per the germline V gene, CDR1 is KGHSH and CDR2 is LQKENI. The CDR3 DNA reads as TGTGCCAGCTCACCACCTGGAAAGCGGGCCGGGGAGCTGTTTTTT. Its protein product is CASSPPGKRAGELFF.

Ten or more counts support this clonotype. With the library built for alpha chains, this beta chain is off target and its frequency is not meaningful. The V call is TRBV4-2, the J call TRBJ1-2; TRBD1 aligns across 8 bases. Germline V gene data show CDR1 as LGHNA and CDR2 as YNFKEQ. Trimming removed 0 bases from V and 4 bases from J; junction bases left unmatched: 4. The CDR3 is 15 amino acids. Here the CDR3 DNA reads TGTGCCAGCAGCCAAGACACAGGGGGAGGCTATGGCTACACCTTC. Translated: CASSQDTGGGYGYTF.

The sample holds many counts of this clonotype. A library prepared for alpha chains yielded this beta chain as an off-target read; its size is of little meaning. The chain uses TRBV11-2 and TRBJ2-7; D is unresolved. The CDR3 has 11 amino acids. Germline CDR1 and CDR2: SGHAT and FQNNGV. V shed 5 bases and J shed 2 bases, with 4 bases lying between them. This CDR3 reads CASSRPYEQYF. The DNA of the CDR3 is TGTGCCAGCAGCCGCCCCTACGAGCAGTACTTC.